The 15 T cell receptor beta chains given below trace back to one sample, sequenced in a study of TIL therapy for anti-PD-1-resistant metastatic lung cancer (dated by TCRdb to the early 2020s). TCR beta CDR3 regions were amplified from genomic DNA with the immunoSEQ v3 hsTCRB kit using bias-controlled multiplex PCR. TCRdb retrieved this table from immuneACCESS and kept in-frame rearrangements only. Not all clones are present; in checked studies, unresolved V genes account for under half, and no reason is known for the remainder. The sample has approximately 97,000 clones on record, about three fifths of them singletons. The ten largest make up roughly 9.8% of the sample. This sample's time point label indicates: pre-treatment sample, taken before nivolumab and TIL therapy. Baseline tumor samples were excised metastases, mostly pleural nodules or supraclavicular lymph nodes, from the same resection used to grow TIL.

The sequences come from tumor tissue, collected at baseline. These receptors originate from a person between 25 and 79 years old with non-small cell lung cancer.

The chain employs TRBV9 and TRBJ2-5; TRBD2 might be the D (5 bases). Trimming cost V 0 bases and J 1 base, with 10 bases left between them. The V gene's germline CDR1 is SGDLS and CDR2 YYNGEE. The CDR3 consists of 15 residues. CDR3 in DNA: TGTGCCAGCAGCGTAGGCGAGCGGAGCCAAGAGACCCAGTACTTC. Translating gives CASSVGERSQETQYF.

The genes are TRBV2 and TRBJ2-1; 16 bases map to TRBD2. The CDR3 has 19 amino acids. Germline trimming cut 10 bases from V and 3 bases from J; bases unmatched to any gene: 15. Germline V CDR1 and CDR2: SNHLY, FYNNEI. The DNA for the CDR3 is TGTGCCATCCGGACCTCGGGGACTAGCGGGGGGGCGGGCTACAATGAGCAGTTCTTC. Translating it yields CAIRTSGTSGGAGYNEQFF.

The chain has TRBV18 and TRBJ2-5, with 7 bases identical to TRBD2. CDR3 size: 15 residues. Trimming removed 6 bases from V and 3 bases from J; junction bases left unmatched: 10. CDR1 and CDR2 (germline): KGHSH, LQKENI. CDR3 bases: TGTGCCAGCTCGCCAGACTCCGGGACTAAAGAGACCCAGTACTTC. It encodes CASSPDSGTKETQYF.

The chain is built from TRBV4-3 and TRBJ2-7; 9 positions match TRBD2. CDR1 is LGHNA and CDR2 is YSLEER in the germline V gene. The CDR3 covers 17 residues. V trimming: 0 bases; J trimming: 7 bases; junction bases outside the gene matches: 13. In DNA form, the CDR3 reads TGCGCCAGCAGCCAAGATACGGTAGATAGCGGGAGTTGGGAGCAGTACTTC. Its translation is CASSQDTVDSGSWEQYF.

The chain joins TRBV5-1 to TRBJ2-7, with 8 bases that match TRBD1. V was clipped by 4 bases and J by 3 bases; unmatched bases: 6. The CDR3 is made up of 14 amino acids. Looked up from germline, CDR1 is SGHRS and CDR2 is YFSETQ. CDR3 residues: CASSGDRPYYEQYF. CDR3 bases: TGCGCCAGCAGCGGGGACAGGCCTTACTACGAGCAGTACTTC.

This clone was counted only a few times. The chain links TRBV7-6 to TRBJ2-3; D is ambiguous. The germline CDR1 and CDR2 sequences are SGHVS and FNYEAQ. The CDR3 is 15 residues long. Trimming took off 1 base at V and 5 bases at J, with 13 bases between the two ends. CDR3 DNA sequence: TGTGCCAGCAGCTTAGGAGGCGGTATGGTAGATACGCAGTATTTT. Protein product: CASSLGGGMVDTQYF.

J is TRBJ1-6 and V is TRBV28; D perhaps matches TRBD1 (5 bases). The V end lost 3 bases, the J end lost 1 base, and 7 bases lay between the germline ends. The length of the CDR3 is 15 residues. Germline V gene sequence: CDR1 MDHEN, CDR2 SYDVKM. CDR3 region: CASSFRGSYNSPLHF. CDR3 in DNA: TGTGCCAGCAGTTTCCGGGGGTCCTATAATTCACCCCTCCACTTT.

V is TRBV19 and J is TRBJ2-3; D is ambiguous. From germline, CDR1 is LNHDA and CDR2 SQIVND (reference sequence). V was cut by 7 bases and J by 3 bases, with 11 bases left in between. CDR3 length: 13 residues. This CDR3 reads CASKYVGTDTQYF. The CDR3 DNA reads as TGTGCCAGTAAATATGTGGGAACAGATACGCAGTATTTT.

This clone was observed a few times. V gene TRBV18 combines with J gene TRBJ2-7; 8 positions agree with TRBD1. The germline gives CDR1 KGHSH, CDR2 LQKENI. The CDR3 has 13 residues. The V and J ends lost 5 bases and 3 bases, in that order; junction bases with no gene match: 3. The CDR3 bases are TGTGCCAGCTCAACCGGACAGGGCTACGAGCAGTACTTC. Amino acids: CASSTGQGYEQYF. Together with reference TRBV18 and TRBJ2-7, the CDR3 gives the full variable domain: NAGVMQNPRHLVRRRGQEARLRCSPMKGHSHVYWYRQLPEEGLKFMVYLQKENIIDESGMPKERFSAEFPKEGPSILRIQQVVRGDSAAYFCASSTGQGYEQYFGPGTRLTVT.

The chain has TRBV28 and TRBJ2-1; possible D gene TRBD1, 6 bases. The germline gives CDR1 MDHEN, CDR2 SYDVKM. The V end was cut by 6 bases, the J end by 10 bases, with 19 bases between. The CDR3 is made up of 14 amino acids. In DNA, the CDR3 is TGTGCCAGCAGACCGCAACCAGGGGCTGGGGAGCAGTTCTTC. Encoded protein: CASRPQPGAGEQFF. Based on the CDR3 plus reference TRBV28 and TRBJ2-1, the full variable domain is DVKVTQSSRYLVKRTGEKVFLECVQDMDHENMFWYRQDPGLGLRLIYFSYDVKMKEKGDIPEGYSVSREKKERFSLILESASTNQTSMYLCASRPQPGAGEQFFGPGTRLTVL.

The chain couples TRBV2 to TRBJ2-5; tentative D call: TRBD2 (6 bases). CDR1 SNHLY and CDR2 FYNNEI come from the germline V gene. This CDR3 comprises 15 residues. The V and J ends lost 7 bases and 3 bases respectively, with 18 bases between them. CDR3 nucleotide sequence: TGTGCCAGCACTTGGGTGGGGGGACTTGAAGAGACCCAGTACTTC. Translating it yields CASTWVGGLEETQYF.

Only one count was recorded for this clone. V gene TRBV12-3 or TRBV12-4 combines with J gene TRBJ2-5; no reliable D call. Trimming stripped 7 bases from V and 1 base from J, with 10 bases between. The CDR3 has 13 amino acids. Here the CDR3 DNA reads TGTGCCAGCACCCCCGGCACCCAAGAGACCCAGTACTTC. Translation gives CASTPGTQETQYF.

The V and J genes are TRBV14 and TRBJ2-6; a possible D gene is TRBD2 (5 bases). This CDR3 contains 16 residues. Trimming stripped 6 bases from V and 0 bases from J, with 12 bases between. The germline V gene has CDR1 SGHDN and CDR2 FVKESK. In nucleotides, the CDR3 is TGTGCCAGCAGTCCCTGGCGGGCCTCTGGGGCCAACGTCCTGACTTTC. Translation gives CASSPWRASGANVLTF.

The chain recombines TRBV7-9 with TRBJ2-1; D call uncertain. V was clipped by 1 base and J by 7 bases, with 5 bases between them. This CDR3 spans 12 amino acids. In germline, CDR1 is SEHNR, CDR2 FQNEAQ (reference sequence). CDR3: CASSLGVNEQFF. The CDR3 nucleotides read TGTGCCAGCAGCTTAGGCGTAAATGAGCAGTTCTTC.

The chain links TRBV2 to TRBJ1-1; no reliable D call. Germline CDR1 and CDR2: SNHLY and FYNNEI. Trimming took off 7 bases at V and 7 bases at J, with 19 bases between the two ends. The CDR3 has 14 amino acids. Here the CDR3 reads CASTLRLGLLEAFF. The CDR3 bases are TGTGCCAGCACCCTCAGGTTGGGGTTACTTGAAGCTTTCTTT.